This T cell receptor (beta chain) was recorded in a study of T cells in Graves' hyperthyroidism and ophthalmopathy. Overall study results and limits: A 13 V-J signature model discriminated ophthalmopathy versus stable hyperthyroidism. Most clonotypes expanded in thyroid above 0.001 were likewise present in blood.

Germline assignment: CDR1 SEHNR and CDR2 FQNEAQ (reference sequence). Trimming removed 10 bases from V and 6 bases from J, with 12 bases in between. The CDR3 is 11 residues long. Amplification targeted TCR beta CDR3 regions from RNA transcripts. HTBI primers drove first-round RT-PCR of the TCR CDR3. TCRdb reprocessed the multiplex PCR reads with MiXCR, giving one entry per CDR3 protein. The repertoire holds a few hundred thousand distinct CDR3 sequences, with about half as singletons. On this clonotype: As yet, its antigen is unknown. This clone may be a read error of a much larger clone one base away.

Hyperthyroidism had been newly diagnosed in patients aged 18 to 65, and its duration was under 2 months. Exclusions: uncontrolled infection, other autoimmune disease, pregnancy, lactation. Sequenced input: peripheral blood or thyroid tissue (not recorded which). The receptor was derived from a woman in her late teens or twenties with Graves' hyperthyroidism. This chain uses TRBV7-9 with TRBJ2-5; D unclear. The CDR3 DNA reads as TGTGCCACCACCCCCGGGCAGACCCAGTACTTC. It codes for CATTPGQTQYF.